The clone carrying this T cell receptor beta chain was seen a handful of times. The data were obtained in a study of patients and donors after allogeneic stem cell transplantation. TCRdb re-derived calls from the RT-PCR reads in MiXCR, one entry per CDR3 protein. The sample carries fewer than 500,000 distinct CDR3 sequences, 16% recorded once. The sequence was collected from a human donor who was either an allogeneic HSCT recipient or a stem cell or donor lymphocyte infusion donor (not recorded which). It is not recorded whose cells these are; they may come from a transplant donor. The sample taken for sequencing was blood, either unsorted or a sorted T cell fraction (not recorded which).

The CDR3 region is CASSPRLAGHPVNEQFF. CDR3 sequence (DNA): TGTGCCAGCAGCCCGAGACTAGCGGGACACCCTGTAAATGAGCAGTTCTTC. The V and J genes are TRBV12-1 and TRBJ2-1; the tabulated D call, TRBD2, remains unverified against the DNA. TRBV12-1 is noted as a pseudogene. The CDR3 has 17 amino acids.